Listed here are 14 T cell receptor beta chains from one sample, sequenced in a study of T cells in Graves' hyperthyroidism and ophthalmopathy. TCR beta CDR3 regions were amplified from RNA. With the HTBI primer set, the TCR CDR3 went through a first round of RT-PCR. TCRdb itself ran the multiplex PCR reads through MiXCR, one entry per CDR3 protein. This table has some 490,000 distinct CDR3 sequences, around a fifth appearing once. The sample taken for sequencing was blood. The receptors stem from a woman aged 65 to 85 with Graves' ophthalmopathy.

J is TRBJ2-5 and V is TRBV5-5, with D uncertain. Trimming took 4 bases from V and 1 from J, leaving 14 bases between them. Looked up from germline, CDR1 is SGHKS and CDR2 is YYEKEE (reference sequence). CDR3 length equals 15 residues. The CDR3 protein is CASSPIWGIQETQYF. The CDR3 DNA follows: TGTGCCAGCAGCCCGATTTGGGGTATCCAAGAGACCCAGTACTTC.

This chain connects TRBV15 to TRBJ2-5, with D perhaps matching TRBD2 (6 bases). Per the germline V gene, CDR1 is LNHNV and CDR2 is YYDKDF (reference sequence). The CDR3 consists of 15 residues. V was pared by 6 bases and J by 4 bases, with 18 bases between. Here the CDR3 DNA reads TGTGCCACCAGAGAGGACGGCGGCGGGGTAGAGACCCAGTACTTC. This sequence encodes CATREDGGGVETQYF. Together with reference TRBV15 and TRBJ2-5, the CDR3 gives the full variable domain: DAMVIQNPRYQVTQFGKPVTLSCSQTLNHNVMYWYQQKSSQAPKLLFHYYDKDFNNEADTPDNFQSRRPNTSFCFLDIRSPGLGDTAMYLCATREDGGGVETQYFGPGTRLLVL.

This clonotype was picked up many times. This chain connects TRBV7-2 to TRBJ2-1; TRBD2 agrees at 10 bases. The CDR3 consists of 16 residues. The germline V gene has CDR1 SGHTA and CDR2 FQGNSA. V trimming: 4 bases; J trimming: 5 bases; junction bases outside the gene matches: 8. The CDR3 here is CASSSWGTSDHNEQFF. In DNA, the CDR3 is TGTGCCAGCAGCTCCTGGGGGACTAGCGATCACAATGAGCAGTTCTTC.

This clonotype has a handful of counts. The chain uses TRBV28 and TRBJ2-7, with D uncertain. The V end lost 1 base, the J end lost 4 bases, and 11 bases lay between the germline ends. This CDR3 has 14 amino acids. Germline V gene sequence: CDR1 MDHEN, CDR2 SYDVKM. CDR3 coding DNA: TGTGCCAGCAGTTTATTAATCGGGTCTTACGAGCAGTACTTC. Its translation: CASSLLIGSYEQYF.

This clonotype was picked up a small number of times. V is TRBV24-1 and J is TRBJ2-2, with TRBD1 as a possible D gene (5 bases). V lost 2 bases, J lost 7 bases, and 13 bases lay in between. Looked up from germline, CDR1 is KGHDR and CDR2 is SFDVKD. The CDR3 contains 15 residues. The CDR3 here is CATSDSWTSRGELFF. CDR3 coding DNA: TGTGCCACCAGTGATTCCTGGACATCCCGCGGGGAGCTGTTTTTT.

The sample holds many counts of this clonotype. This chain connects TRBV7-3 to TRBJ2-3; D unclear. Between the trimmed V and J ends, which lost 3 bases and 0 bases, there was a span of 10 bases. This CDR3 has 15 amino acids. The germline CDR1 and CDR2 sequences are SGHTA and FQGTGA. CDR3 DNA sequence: TGTGCCAGCAGCTTCTCGCGTACTAGCACAGATACGCAGTATTTT. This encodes CASSFSRTSTDTQYF.

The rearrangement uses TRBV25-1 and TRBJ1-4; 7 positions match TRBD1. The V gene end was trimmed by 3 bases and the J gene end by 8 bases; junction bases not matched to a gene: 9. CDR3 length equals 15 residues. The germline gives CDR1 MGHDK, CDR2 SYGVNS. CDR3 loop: CASSDPTGSREKLFF. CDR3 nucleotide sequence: TGTGCCAGCAGTGACCCGACAGGGAGTCGAGAAAAACTGTTTTTT.

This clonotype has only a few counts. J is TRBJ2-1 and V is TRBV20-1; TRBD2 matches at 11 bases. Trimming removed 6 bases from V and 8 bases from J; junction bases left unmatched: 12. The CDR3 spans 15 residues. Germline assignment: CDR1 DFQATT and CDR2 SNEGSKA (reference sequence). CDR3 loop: CSACSSSGRRYEQFF. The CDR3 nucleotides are TGCAGTGCGTGTAGTTCTAGCGGGAGGCGCTATGAGCAGTTCTTC.

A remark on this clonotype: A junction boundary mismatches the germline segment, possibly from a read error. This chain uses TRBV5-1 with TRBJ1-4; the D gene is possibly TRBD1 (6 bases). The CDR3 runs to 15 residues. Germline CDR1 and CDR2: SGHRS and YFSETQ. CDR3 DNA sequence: TGCGCCAGCAGCTCAACCCAGGGGATTAATGAAAAACTGTTCTTT. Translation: CASSSTQGINEKLFF.

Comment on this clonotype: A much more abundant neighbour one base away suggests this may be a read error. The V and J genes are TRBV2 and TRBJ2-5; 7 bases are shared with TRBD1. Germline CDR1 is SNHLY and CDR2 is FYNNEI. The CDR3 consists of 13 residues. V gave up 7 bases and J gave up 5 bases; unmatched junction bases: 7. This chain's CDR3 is CASIVTGHETQYF. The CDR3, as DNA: TGTGCCAGCATTGTGACAGGGCATGAGACCCAGTACTTC. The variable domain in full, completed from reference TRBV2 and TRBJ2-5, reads EPEVTQTPSHQVTQMGQEVILRCVPISNHLYFYWYRQILGQKVEFLVSFYNNEISEKSEIFDDQFSVERPDGSNFTLKIRSTKLEDSAMYFCASIVTGHETQYFGPGTRLLVL.

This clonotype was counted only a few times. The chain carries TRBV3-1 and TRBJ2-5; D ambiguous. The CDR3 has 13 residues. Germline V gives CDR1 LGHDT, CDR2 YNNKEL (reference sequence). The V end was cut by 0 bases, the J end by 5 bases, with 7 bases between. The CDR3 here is CASSQDPRETQYF. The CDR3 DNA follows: TGTGCCAGCAGCCAAGATCCTCGGGAGACCCAGTACTTC.

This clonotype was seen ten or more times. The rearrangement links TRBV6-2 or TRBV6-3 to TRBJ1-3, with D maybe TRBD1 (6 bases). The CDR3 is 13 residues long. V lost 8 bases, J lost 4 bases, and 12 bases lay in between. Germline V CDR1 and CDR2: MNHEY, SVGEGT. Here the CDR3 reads CASGTTNGNTIYF. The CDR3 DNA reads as TGTGCCAGCGGGACAACAAACGGAAACACCATATATTTT.

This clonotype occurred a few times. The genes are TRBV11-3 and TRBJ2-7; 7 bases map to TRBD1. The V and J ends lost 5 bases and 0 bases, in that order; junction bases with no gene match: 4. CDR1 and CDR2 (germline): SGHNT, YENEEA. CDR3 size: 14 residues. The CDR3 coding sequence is TGTGCCAGCAGCAAGGGACAGAGCTCCTACGAGCAGTACTTC. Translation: CASSKGQSSYEQYF.

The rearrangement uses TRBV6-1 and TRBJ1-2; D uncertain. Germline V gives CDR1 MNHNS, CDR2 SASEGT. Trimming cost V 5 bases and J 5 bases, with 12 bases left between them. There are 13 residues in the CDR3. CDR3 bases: TGTGCCAGCAGTCCGATAGGGTGGTATGGCTACACCTTC. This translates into CASSPIGWYGYTF.